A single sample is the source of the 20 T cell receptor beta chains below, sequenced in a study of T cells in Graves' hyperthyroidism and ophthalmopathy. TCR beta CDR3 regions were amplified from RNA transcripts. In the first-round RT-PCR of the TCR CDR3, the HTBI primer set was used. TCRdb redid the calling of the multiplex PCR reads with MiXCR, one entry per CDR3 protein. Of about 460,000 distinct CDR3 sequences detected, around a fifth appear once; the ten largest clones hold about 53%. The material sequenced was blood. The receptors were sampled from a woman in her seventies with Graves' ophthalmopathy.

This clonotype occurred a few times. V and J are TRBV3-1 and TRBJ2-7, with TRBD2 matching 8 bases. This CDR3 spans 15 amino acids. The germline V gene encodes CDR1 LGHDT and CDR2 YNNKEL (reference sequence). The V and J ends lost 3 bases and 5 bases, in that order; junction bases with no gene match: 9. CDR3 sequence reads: CASSQVIAGINEQYF. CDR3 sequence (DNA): TGTGCCAGCAGCCAGGTTATAGCGGGAATAAACGAGCAGTACTTC.

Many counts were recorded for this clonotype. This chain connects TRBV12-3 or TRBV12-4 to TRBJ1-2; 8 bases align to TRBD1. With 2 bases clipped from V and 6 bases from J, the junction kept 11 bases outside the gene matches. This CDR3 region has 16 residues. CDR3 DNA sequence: TGTGCCAGCAGTTTAAGGGGACAGGCTGGGCGGGATGGCTACACCTTC. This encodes CASSLRGQAGRDGYTF.

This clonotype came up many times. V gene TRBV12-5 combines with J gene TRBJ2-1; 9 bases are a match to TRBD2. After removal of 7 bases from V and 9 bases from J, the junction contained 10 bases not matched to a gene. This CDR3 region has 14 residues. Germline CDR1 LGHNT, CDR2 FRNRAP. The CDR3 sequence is CASALAGTGVEQFF. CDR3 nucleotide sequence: TGTGCTAGTGCCCTAGCGGGAACCGGAGTTGAGCAGTTCTTC.

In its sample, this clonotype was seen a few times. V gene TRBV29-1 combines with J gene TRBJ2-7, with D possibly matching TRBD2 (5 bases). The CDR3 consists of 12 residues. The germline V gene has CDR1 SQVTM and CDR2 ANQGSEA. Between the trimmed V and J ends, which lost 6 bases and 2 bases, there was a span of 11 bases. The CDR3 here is CSVGVSPYEQYF. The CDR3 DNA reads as TGCAGCGTGGGAGTCTCCCCCTACGAGCAGTACTTC.

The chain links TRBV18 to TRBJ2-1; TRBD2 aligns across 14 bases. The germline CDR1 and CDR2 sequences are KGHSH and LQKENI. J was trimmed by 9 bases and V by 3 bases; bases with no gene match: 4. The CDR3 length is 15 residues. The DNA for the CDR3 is TGTGCCAGCTCACCCCCGGGACTAGCGGGAGTTGAGCAGTTCTTC. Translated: CASSPPGLAGVEQFF.

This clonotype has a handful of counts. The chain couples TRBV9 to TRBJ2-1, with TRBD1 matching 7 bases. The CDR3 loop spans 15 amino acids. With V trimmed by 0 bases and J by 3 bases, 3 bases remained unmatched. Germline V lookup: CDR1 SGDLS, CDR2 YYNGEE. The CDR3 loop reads CASSVATGVYNEQFF. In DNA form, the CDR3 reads TGTGCCAGCAGCGTAGCTACAGGGGTCTACAATGAGCAGTTCTTC.

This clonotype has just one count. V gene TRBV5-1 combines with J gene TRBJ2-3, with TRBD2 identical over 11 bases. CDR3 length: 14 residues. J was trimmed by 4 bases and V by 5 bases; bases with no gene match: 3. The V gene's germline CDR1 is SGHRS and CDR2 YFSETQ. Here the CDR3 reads CASRELAGADTQYF. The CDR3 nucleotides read TGCGCCAGCAGGGAACTAGCGGGAGCAGATACGCAGTATTTT.

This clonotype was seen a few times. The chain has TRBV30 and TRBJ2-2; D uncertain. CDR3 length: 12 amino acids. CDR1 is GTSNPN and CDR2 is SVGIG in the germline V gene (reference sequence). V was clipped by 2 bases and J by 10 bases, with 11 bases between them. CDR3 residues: CAWSSLRAELFF. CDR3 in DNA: TGTGCCTGGAGTTCTCTGCGTGCGGAGCTGTTTTTT.

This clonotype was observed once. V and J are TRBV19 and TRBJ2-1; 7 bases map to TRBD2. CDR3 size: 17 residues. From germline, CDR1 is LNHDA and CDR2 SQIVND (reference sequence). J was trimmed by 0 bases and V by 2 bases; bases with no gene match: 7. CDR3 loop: CASSITGRGISYNEQFF. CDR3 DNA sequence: TGTGCCAGTAGTATAACGGGGAGGGGAATCTCCTACAATGAGCAGTTCTTC.

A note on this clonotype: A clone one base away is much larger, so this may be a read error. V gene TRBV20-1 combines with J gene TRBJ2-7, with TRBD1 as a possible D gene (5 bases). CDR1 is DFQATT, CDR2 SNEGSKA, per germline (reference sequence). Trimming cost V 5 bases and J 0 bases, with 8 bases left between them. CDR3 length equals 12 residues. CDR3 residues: CSAGDSSYEQYF. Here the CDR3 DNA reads TGCAGTGCTGGTGACAGCTCCTACGAGCAGTACTTC.

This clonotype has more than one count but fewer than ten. The CDR3 sequence is CASSLSSGAYEQYF. The CDR3 DNA is TGTGCCAGCAGTTTAAGTAGCGGGGCTTACGAGCAGTACTTC. The chain couples TRBV27 to TRBJ2-7, with TRBD2 matching over 8 bases. The CDR3 sequence is 14 residues long. After removal of 2 bases from V and 4 bases from J, the junction contained 4 bases not matched to a gene. Germline V gene data show CDR1 as MNHEY and CDR2 as SMNVEV (reference sequence).

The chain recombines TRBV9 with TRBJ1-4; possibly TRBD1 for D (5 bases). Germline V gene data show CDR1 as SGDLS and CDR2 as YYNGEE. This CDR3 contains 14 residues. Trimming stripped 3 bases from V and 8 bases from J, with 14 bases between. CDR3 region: CASSDGDEGEKLFF. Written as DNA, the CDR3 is TGTGCCAGCAGCGACGGAGATGAGGGGGAAAAACTGTTTTTT.

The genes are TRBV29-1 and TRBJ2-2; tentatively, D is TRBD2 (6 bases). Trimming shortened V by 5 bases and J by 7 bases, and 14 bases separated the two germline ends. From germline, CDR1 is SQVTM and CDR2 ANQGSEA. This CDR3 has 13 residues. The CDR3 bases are TGCAGCGTTTCAGAGGTCGGGGGCGGGGAGCTGTTTTTT. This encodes CSVSEVGGGELFF.

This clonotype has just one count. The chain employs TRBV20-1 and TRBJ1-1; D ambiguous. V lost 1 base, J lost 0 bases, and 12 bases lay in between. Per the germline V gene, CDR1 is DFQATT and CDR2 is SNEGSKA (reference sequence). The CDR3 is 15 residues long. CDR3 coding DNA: TGCAGTGCTAGAGCCGGCGGCGCCATGAACACTGAAGCTTTCTTT. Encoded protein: CSARAGGAMNTEAFF.

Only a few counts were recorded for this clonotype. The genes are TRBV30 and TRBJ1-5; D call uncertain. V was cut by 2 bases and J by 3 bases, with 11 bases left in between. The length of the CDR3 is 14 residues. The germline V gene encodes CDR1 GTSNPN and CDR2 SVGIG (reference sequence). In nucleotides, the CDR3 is TGTGCCTGGAGTCGGGCGGCAGTCAATCAGCCCCAGCATTTT. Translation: CAWSRAAVNQPQHF. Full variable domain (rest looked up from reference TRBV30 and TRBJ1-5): SQTIHQWPATLVQPVGSPLSLECTVEGTSNPNLYWYRQAAGRGLQLLFYSVGIGQISSEVPQNLSASRPQDRQFILSSKKLLLSDSGFYLCAWSRAAVNQPQHFGDGTRLSIL.

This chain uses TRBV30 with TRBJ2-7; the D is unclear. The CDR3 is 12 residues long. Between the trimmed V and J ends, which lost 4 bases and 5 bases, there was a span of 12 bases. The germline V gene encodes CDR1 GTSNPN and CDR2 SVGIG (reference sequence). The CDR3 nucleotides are TGTGCCTGGACTGGGCTCGGCAACGAGCAGTACTTC. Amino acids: CAWTGLGNEQYF.

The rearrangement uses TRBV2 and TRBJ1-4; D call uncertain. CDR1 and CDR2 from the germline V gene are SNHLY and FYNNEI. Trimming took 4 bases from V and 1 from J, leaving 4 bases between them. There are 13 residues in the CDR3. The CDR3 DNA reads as TGTGCCAGCAGTGGGGTAACTAATGAAAAACTGTTTTTT. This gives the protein CASSGVTNEKLFF.

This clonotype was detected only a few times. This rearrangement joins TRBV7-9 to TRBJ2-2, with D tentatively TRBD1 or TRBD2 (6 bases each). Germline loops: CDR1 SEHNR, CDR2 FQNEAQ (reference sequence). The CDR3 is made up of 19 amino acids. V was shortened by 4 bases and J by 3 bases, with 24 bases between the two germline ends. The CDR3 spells CASSSPVGGGLLYTGELFF. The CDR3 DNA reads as TGTGCCAGCAGCTCCCCCGTGGGGGGCGGTCTCTTATACACCGGGGAGCTGTTTTTT. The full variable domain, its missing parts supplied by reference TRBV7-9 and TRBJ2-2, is DTGVSQNPRHKITKRGQNVTFRCDPISEHNRLYWYRQTLGQGPEFLTYFQNEAQLEKSRLLSDRFSAERPKGSFSTLEIQRTEQGDSAMYLCASSSPVGGGLLYTGELFFGEGSRLTVL.

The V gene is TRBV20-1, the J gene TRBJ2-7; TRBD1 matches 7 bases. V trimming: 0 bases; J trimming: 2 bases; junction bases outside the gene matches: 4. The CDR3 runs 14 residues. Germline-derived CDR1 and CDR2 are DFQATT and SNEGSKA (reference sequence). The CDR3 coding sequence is TGCAGTGCTAGAGAGACAGGGACACCCTACGAGCAGTACTTC. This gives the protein CSARETGTPYEQYF.

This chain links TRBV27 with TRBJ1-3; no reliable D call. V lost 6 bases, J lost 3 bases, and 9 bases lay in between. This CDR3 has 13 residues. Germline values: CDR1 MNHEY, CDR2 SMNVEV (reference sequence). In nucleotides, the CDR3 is TGTGCCAGCAGCAGGACCGATGGAAACACCATATATTTT. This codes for CASSRTDGNTIYF.